What follows describes a single T cell receptor beta chain. Its antigen is still unknown. From germline, CDR1 is SGHRS and CDR2 YFSETQ. Trimming removed 0 bases from V and 1 base from J; junction bases left unmatched: 0. The CDR3 spans 15 residues. TCRdb independently ran MiXCR on the 5' RACE reads; one entry per CDR3 protein. The repertoire includes fewer than 800,000 distinct CDR3 sequences, roughly 7.2% of them detected once, and less than 2% sits in the top ten. This record belongs to a study of identical twins. Study findings and constraints: Zero-insertion analyses could be partly confounded by invariant MAIT and iNKT cells. Among monozygotic twins, out-of-frame TCR alpha sharing exceeded what models predicted.

These same data were also listed under a study on yellow fever vaccine responses in identical twins. This second study says: Twins reportedly appeared to share part of their vaccine T cell response while keeping part individual.

The sample taken for sequencing was PBMCs. This TCR came from a woman between 18 and 30 years old in good health. This chain uses TRBV5-1 with TRBJ2-3; TRBD2 matches 9 bases. CDR3 sequence: CASSLERGGTDTQYF. The CDR3 DNA follows: TGCGCCAGCAGCTTGGAGCGGGGGGGCACAGATACGCAGTATTTT.